The clone carrying this T cell receptor beta chain came up once. This sample is part of a study of T cell changes during pregnancy in multiple sclerosis. Produced via immunoSEQ multiplex PCR; TCRdb's table is partial and in-frame only. This sample carries just under 65,000 clones, 90% to 95% of them seen once, and the ten largest clones take roughly 2%. Trimming took 3 bases from V and 0 from J, leaving 3 bases between them. Germline CDR1 reads SNHLY; CDR2 reads FYNNEI. The length of the CDR3 is 12 residues. The chain has TRBV2 and TRBJ2-7; D gene uncertain. This specimen consisted of peripheral blood, obtained in the third trimester of pregnancy. The sequence was collected from a female donor in good health, enrolled as a control in a pregnancy study. The chain's CDR3 is CASSDFSYEQYF. The CDR3 DNA reads TGTGCCAGCAGTGACTTCTCCTACGAGCAGTACTTC.